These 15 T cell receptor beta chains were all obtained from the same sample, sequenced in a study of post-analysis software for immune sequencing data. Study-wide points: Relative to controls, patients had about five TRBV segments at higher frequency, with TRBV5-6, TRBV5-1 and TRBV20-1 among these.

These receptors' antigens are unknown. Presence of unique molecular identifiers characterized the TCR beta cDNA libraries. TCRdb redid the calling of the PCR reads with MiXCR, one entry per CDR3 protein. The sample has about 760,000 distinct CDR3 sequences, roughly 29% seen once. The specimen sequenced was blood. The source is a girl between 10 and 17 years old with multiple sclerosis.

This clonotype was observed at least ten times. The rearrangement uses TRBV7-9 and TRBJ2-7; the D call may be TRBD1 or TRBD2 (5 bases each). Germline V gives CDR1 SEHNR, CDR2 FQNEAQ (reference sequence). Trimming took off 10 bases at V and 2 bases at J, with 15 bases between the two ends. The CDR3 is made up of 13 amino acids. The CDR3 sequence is CAILGDPTYEQYF. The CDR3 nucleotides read TGTGCCATTTTGGGGGATCCCACCTACGAGCAGTACTTC.

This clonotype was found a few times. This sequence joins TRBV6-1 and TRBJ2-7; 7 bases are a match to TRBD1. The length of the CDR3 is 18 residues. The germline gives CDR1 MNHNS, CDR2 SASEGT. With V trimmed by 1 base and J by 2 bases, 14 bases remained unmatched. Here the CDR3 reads CASSEVSVGRGTAYEQYF. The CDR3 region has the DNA TGTGCCAGCAGTGAAGTTAGTGTCGGCAGGGGGACAGCCTACGAGCAGTACTTC.

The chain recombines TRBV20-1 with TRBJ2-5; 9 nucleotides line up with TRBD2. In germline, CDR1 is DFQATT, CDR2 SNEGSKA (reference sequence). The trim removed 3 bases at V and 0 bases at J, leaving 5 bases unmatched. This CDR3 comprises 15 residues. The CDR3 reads CSARRGGGDQETQYF. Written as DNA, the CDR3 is TGCAGTGCTAGGAGGGGCGGGGGGGACCAAGAGACCCAGTACTTC.

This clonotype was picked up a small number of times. The CDR3: CASSFRDGSSYEQYF. In DNA form, the CDR3 reads TGTGCCAGCAGTTTTAGGGACGGGAGCTCCTACGAGCAGTACTTC. This chain links TRBV27 with TRBJ2-7, with TRBD2 as a possible D gene (6 bases). V was pared by 3 bases and J by 0 bases, with 12 bases between. This CDR3 is built from 15 residues. Germline lookup yields CDR1 MNHEY and CDR2 SMNVEV (reference sequence).

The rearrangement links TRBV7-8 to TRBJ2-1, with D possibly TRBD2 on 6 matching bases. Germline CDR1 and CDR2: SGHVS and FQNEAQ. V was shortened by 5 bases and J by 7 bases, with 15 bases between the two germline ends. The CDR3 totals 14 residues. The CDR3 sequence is CASSIGTQYNEQFF. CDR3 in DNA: TGTGCCAGCAGCATCGGGACTCAGTATAATGAGCAGTTCTTC.

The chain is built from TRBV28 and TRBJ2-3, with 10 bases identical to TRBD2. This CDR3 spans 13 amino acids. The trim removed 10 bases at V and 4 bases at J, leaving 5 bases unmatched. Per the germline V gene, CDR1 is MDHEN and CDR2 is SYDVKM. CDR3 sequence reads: CATSGRGADTQYF. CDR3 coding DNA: TGTGCCACTAGCGGGAGAGGGGCAGATACGCAGTATTTT.

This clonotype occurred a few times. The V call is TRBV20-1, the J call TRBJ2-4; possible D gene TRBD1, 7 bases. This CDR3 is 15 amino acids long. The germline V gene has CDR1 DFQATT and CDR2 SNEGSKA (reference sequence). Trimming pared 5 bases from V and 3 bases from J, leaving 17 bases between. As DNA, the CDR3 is TGCAGTGCTGGGGGACAGCTGGAGGGCAAAAACATTCAGTACTTC. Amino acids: CSAGGQLEGKNIQYF.

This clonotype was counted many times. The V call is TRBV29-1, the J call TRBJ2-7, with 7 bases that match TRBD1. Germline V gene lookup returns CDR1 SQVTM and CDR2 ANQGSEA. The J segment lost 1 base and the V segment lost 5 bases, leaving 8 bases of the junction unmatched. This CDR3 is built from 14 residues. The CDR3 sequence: CSVMRTGRSYEQYF. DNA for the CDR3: TGCAGCGTTATGCGGACAGGTCGATCCTACGAGCAGTACTTC.

The CDR3 protein is CASSLVSGGEQYF. The CDR3 DNA is TGTGCCAGCAGCTTAGTTAGCGGGGGCGAGCAGTACTTC. The chain couples TRBV7-2 to TRBJ2-7; 9 bases align to TRBD2. Germline CDR1 and CDR2: SGHTA and FQGNSA. With 1 base clipped from V and 6 bases from J, the junction kept 1 base outside the gene matches. This CDR3 comprises 13 residues. Supplemented by reference TRBV7-2 and TRBJ2-7, the full variable domain reads GAGVSQSPSNKVTEKGKDVELRCDPISGHTALYWYRQSLGQGLEFLIYFQGNSAPDKSGLPSDRFSAERTGGSVSTLTIQRTQQEDSAVYLCASSLVSGGEQYFGPGTRLTVT.

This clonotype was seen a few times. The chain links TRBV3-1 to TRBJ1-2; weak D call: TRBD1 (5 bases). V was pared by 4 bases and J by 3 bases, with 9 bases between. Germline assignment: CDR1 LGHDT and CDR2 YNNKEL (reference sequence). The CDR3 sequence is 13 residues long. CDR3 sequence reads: CASSPDRYYGYTF. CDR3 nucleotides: TGTGCCAGCAGCCCTGACAGATACTATGGCTACACCTTC.

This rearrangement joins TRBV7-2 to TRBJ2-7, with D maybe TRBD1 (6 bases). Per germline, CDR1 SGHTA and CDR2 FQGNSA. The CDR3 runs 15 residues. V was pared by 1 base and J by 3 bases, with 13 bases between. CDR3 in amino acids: CASSLDSGQFYEQYF. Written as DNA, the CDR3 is TGTGCCAGCAGCTTAGACAGTGGACAGTTCTACGAGCAGTACTTC.

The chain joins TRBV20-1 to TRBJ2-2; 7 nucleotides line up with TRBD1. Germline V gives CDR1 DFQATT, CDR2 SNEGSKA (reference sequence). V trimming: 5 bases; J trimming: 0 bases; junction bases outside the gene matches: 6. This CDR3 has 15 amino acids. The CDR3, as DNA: TGCAGTGCTGACCCGGGACAGACGAACACCGGGGAGCTGTTTTTT. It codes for CSADPGQTNTGELFF.

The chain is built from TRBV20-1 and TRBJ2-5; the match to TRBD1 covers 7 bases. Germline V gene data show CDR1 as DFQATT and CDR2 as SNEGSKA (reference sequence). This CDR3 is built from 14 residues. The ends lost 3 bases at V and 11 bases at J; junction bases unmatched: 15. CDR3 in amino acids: CSARDRQGRREQYF. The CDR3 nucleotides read TGCAGTGCTAGGGACAGACAGGGACGTCGAGAGCAGTACTTC.

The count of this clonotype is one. The CDR3 reads CASSPRGRTANLGETQYF. The CDR3 DNA is TGTGCCAGCAGTCCCCGGGGAAGGACAGCAAACTTGGGGGAGACCCAGTACTTC. This chain connects TRBV28 to TRBJ2-5; possibly TRBD1 for D (6 bases). Germline lookup yields CDR1 MDHEN and CDR2 SYDVKM. V gave up 5 bases and J gave up 5 bases, with 27 bases separating them. This CDR3 region has 18 residues. The full variable domain, rest sourced from reference TRBV28 and TRBJ2-5, is DVKVTQSSRYLVKRTGEKVFLECVQDMDHENMFWYRQDPGLGLRLIYFSYDVKMKEKGDIPEGYSVSREKKERFSLILESASTNQTSMYLCASSPRGRTANLGETQYFGPGTRLLVL.

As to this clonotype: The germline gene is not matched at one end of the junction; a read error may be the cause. The CDR3 region has the DNA TGCGCCGGCAGCTTAAAAGTGGAGCAGTTCTTC. As protein: CAGSLKVEQFF. The V and J genes are TRBV5-1 and TRBJ2-1; D is unclear. The germline V gene has CDR1 SGHRS and CDR2 YFSETQ. The CDR3 has 11 amino acids.